The clone carrying this T cell receptor beta chain was recorded many times. The sample belongs to a study of T cells in Graves' hyperthyroidism and ophthalmopathy. Germline V lookup: CDR1 MNHNS, CDR2 SASEGT. With 6 bases removed from V and 9 bases from J, the gap between germline ends came to 15 bases. The CDR3 covers 13 residues. Researchers amplified the TCR beta CDR3 regions from RNA transcripts. The study used the HTBI primer set for a first-round RT-PCR of the TCR CDR3. TCRdb reanalysed the multiplex PCR reads using MiXCR and keeps one entry per CDR3 protein. This table holds 250,000 to 300,000 distinct CDR3 sequences, about 15% found once.

The sequence was collected from a woman between 45 and 65 years old with Graves' hyperthyroidism that later progressed to Graves' ophthalmopathy. Sequencing used blood. V usage is TRBV6-1 and J usage is TRBJ2-1; tentative D call: TRBD1 (6 bases). The CDR3 region has the DNA TGTGCCAGCAGGGGGAACAGGGAATTTGAGCAGTTCTTC. Protein: CASRGNREFEQFF.